Sequencing of this TCR beta chain was carried out in a study of chemoradiotherapy in HPV16-positive cancers. Repeated repertoire sampling spanned the course of chemoradiotherapy. Study results and caveats: During treatment, candidate HPV-specific clones and E7-related motifs expanded in tumor.

TCRdb's copy holds only in-frame clones and misses some; the assay was immunoSEQ multiplex PCR. The table records roughly 2,000 clones, approximately 61% of them present only once. The CDR3 is 16 amino acids. Losses at the gene ends were 2 bases for V and 0 bases for J; bases not matched to a gene: 3. The germline gives CDR1 MNHNY, CDR2 SVGAGI (reference sequence). Comments on this clone: Its target is unknown.

The chain links TRBV6-6 to TRBJ1-5; TRBD1 aligns across 8 bases. This sample comprised tumor tissue, obtained from a patient who underwent chemoradiotherapy. The sequence was collected from a human donor with HPV-associated anogenital cancer. CDR3 sequence reads: CASSYGQGISNQPQHF. CDR3 coding DNA: TGTGCCAGCAGTTACGGACAGGGTATTAGCAATCAGCCCCAGCATTTT.